What follows are 23 T cell receptor beta chains derived from one specimen sequenced in a study of blood T cell repertoires in COVID-19. Measured with immunoSEQ multiplex PCR; TCRdb has only the in-frame clones, and not every one. Of fewer than 350,000 clones listed, around 88% are singletons. Material for sequencing was PBMCs or T cells enriched from blood (not recorded which). These receptor sequences come from a woman aged 40 to 49 who had recovered from COVID-19.

This clone was detected only once. V usage is TRBV28 and J usage is TRBJ1-4; D is possibly TRBD1 (5 bases). Germline assignment: CDR1 MDHEN and CDR2 SYDVKM. This CDR3 region has 15 residues. The V gene lost 5 bases and the J gene lost 4 bases, with 14 bases spanning the gap. CDR3 sequence reads: CASSIPGLSNEKLFF. CDR3 in DNA: TGTGCCAGCAGTATACCGGGACTCAGTAATGAAAAACTGTTTTTT.

This clone has more than one count but fewer than ten. The chain joins TRBV4-3 to TRBJ1-5; D gene uncertain. The CDR3 extends over 17 amino acids. Per the germline V gene, CDR1 is LGHNA and CDR2 is YSLEER. Between the trimmed V and J ends, which lost 0 bases and 8 bases, there was a span of 20 bases. The chain's CDR3 is CASSQDLYPAGTKPQHF. CDR3 coding DNA: TGCGCCAGCAGCCAAGATTTATATCCAGCAGGTACAAAGCCCCAGCATTTT.

The rearrangement joins TRBV3-1 (or the pseudogene TRBV3-2) to TRBJ2-7, with unresolved D. Germline CDR1 and CDR2: LGHDT and YNNKEL (reference sequence). This CDR3 spans 13 amino acids. Trimming removed 1 base from V and 1 base from J, with 5 bases in between. In DNA form, the CDR3 reads TGTGCCAGCAGCCAAGGCAGGTCCTACGAGCAGTACTTC. Amino acids: CASSQGRSYEQYF.

V usage is TRBV7-9 and J usage is TRBJ2-7; 8 bases are shared with TRBD2. After removal of 3 bases from V and 3 bases from J, the junction contained 4 bases not matched to a gene. The CDR3 sequence is 14 residues long. Germline CDR1 is SEHNR and CDR2 is FQNEAQ (reference sequence). This CDR3 is CASSLSGSVYEQYF. The CDR3 nucleotides are TGTGCCAGCAGCTTGAGCGGGAGTGTCTACGAGCAGTACTTC. Drawing the rest from reference TRBV7-9 and TRBJ2-7, the complete variable domain is DTGVSQNPRHKITKRGQNVTFRCDPISEHNRLYWYRQTLGQGPEFLTYFQNEAQLEKSRLLSDRFSAERPKGSFSTLEIQRTEQGDSAMYLCASSLSGSVYEQYFGPGTRLTVT.

CDR3 in amino acids: CASSPFRGEETQYF. The CDR3, as DNA: TGTGCCAGCAGCCCCTTTAGGGGTGAAGAGACCCAGTACTTC. The V call is TRBV7-2, the J call TRBJ2-5; weak D call: TRBD1 (5 bases). This CDR3 spans 14 amino acids. CDR1 and CDR2 (germline): SGHTA, FQGNSA. V was cut by 5 bases and J by 3 bases, with 13 bases left in between.

This chain joins TRBV18 and TRBJ2-1; 9 bases line up with TRBD2. The CDR3 has 15 residues. CDR1 is KGHSH and CDR2 is LQKENI in the germline V gene. The trim removed 2 bases at V and 8 bases at J, leaving 7 bases unmatched. CDR3 coding DNA: TGTGCCAGCTCACCAGGTAGCGGGAGAGTGTATGAGCAGTTCTTC. It is translated as CASSPGSGRVYEQFF.

The V call is TRBV12-3 or TRBV12-4, the J call TRBJ2-2; no firm D call. This CDR3 contains 13 residues. Trimming removed 3 bases from V and 4 bases from J, with 6 bases in between. Here the CDR3 DNA reads TGTGCCAGCAGTTTTACGGGCACCGGGGAGCTGTTTTTT. Its protein product is CASSFTGTGELFF.

CDR3 in amino acids: CASSLQVANEQYF. As DNA, the CDR3 is TGCGCCAGCAGCTTGCAGGTAGCGAACGAGCAGTACTTC. V and J are TRBV5-1 and TRBJ2-7, with a weak D call TRBD2 (5 bases). Trimming removed 1 base at V and 5 bases at J, with 10 bases between. CDR1 is SGHRS, CDR2 YFSETQ, per germline. The CDR3 length is 13 residues. Complete variable domain (other parts from reference TRBV5-1 and TRBJ2-7): KAGVTQTPRYLIKTRGQQVTLSCSPISGHRSVSWYQQTPGQGLQFLFEYFSETQRNKGNFPGRFSGRQFSNSRSEMNVSTLELGDSALYLCASSLQVANEQYFGPGTRLTVT.

The chain links TRBV7-9 to TRBJ2-1, with 11 positions matching TRBD1. Germline V gives CDR1 SEHNR, CDR2 FQNEAQ (reference sequence). The CDR3 spans 15 residues. V lost 5 bases, J lost 9 bases, and 9 bases stayed unmatched. The CDR3 loop is CASSLGTGGFREQFF. CDR3 in DNA: TGTGCCAGCAGCCTAGGGACAGGGGGATTTCGTGAGCAGTTCTTC.

This chain links TRBV15 with TRBJ2-6; tentative D call: TRBD2 (5 bases). Trimming took 3 bases from V and 0 from J, leaving 9 bases between them. The CDR3 contains 16 residues. In germline, CDR1 is LNHNV, CDR2 YYDKDF (reference sequence). CDR3 coding DNA: TGTGCCACCAGCAGCGCGGGTGGCTCTGGGGCCAACGTCCTGACTTTC. It codes for CATSSAGGSGANVLTF.

The chain has TRBV28 and TRBJ2-3; possibly TRBD2 for D (6 bases). Trimming took 4 bases from V and 1 from J, leaving 9 bases between them. The length of the CDR3 is 14 residues. CDR1 is MDHEN and CDR2 is SYDVKM in the germline V gene. The CDR3 is CASSWWRGTDTQYF. The CDR3 DNA sequence: TGTGCCAGCAGTTGGTGGAGGGGCACAGATACGCAGTATTTT.

The rearrangement joins TRBV2 to TRBJ2-7; 7 nucleotides align to TRBD2. The ends lost 3 bases at V and 6 bases at J; junction bases unmatched: 11. The CDR3 contains 15 residues. Germline-derived CDR1 and CDR2 are SNHLY and FYNNEI. The CDR3 is CASSDIGAGIGEQYF. In nucleotides, the CDR3 is TGTGCCAGCAGTGACATAGGAGCGGGAATCGGCGAGCAGTACTTC. The entire variable domain, with the rest obtained from reference TRBV2 and TRBJ2-7, is as follows: EPEVTQTPSHQVTQMGQEVILRCVPISNHLYFYWYRQILGQKVEFLVSFYNNEISEKSEIFDDQFSVERPDGSNFTLKIRSTKLEDSAMYFCASSDIGAGIGEQYFGPGTRLTVT.

The sample holds one count of this clone. Other DNA sequences from this sample encode an identical CDR3 as well. This chain joins TRBV7-9 and TRBJ2-7; no reliable D call. This CDR3 is 13 amino acids long. V shed 5 bases and J shed 0 bases, with 8 bases lying between them. Germline CDR1 SEHNR, CDR2 FQNEAQ (reference sequence). The CDR3 spells CASSLSGSYEQYF. The CDR3, as DNA: TGTGCCAGCAGCCTTAGTGGCTCCTACGAGCAGTACTTC.

In this sample, this clone turned up once. V is TRBV2 and J is TRBJ1-5; 9 positions match TRBD1. The V and J ends lost 6 bases and 0 bases, in that order; junction bases with no gene match: 6. Germline V gene lookup returns CDR1 SNHLY and CDR2 FYNNEI. The CDR3 extends over 16 amino acids. The CDR3, as DNA: TGTGCCAGCAGGGGGACAGGGTCAAGTAGCAATCAGCCCCAGCATTTT. This gives the protein CASRGTGSSSNQPQHF.

V usage is TRBV7-2 and J usage is TRBJ1-2; the D gene is possibly TRBD1 (6 bases). The CDR3 is 16 residues long. The V gene's germline CDR1 is SGHTA and CDR2 FQGNSA. The V end was cut by 1 base, the J end by 6 bases, with 18 bases between. The chain's CDR3 is CASSLVMGGAGDGYTF. CDR3 sequence (DNA): TGTGCCAGCAGCTTAGTGATGGGGGGGGCCGGAGATGGCTACACCTTC.

V is TRBV6-2 or TRBV6-3 and J is TRBJ2-1; TRBD2 matches at 14 bases. The CDR3 totals 18 residues. The V and J ends lost 5 bases and 8 bases, in that order; junction bases with no gene match: 14. Germline-derived CDR1 and CDR2 are MNHEY and SVGEGT. The CDR3 loop is CASSPYPTTSGRADEQFF. Here the CDR3 DNA reads TGTGCCAGCAGTCCATACCCCACGACTAGCGGGAGGGCCGATGAGCAGTTCTTC.

J is TRBJ1-1 and V is TRBV12-3 or TRBV12-4, with unresolved D. Trimming took 7 bases from V and 3 from J, leaving 12 bases between them. This CDR3 contains 13 residues. In DNA form, the CDR3 reads TGTGCCAGCACCCTGAGCGGGGACACTGAAGCTTTCTTT. Protein product: CASTLSGDTEAFF.

This chain uses TRBV11-3 with TRBJ2-2, with 13 bases lining up with TRBD2. V lost 5 bases and J lost 6; bases outside the gene matches: 3. Germline V gene data show CDR1 as SGHNT and CDR2 as YENEEA. The CDR3 consists of 15 residues. The CDR3 here is CASSPTSGRAGELFF. CDR3 nucleotide sequence: TGTGCCAGCAGCCCCACTAGCGGGAGGGCCGGGGAGCTGTTTTTT.

The rearrangement links TRBV28 to TRBJ2-7; D is ambiguous. CDR1 MDHEN and CDR2 SYDVKM come from the germline V gene. With 3 bases removed from V and 2 bases from J, the gap between germline ends came to 5 bases. The CDR3 loop spans 12 amino acids. The chain's CDR3 is CASSFIAYEQYF. The CDR3 bases are TGTGCCAGCAGTTTTATAGCCTACGAGCAGTACTTC.

The table lists this clone with a count of one. The chain has TRBV28 and TRBJ2-7, with 8 bases identical to TRBD2. The CDR3 contains 15 residues. After removal of 3 bases from V and 6 bases from J, the junction contained 10 bases not matched to a gene. Looked up from germline, CDR1 is MDHEN and CDR2 is SYDVKM. Written as DNA, the CDR3 is TGTGCCAGCAGTTTCCAGGCGGGGGGTTGGCGCGAGCAGTACTTC. Translation: CASSFQAGGWREQYF. Combining the CDR3 with reference TRBV28 and TRBJ2-7 gives the whole variable domain DVKVTQSSRYLVKRTGEKVFLECVQDMDHENMFWYRQDPGLGLRLIYFSYDVKMKEKGDIPEGYSVSREKKERFSLILESASTNQTSMYLCASSFQAGGWREQYFGPGTRLTVT.

The chain uses TRBV27 and TRBJ2-2; the match to TRBD2 covers 12 bases. The CDR3 length is 17 residues. Germline trimming cut 3 bases from V and 4 bases from J; bases unmatched to any gene: 6. Germline V gene data show CDR1 as MNHEY and CDR2 as SMNVEV (reference sequence). In DNA, the CDR3 is TGTGCCAGCAGTTTCCCCCGGACTAGCGGGACCACCGGGGAGCTGTTTTTT. This encodes CASSFPRTSGTTGELFF.

The chain links TRBV9 to TRBJ2-2; 7 bases align to TRBD1. The CDR3 extends over 17 amino acids. Germline trimming cut 3 bases from V and 0 bases from J; bases unmatched to any gene: 8. Germline V CDR1 and CDR2: SGDLS, YYNGEE. Here the CDR3 DNA reads TGTGCCAGCAGCGAAGGGACAGTTGTCGCGAACACCGGGGAGCTGTTTTTT. Its protein product is CASSEGTVVANTGELFF.

The gene calls are TRBV28 and TRBJ2-5; TRBD2 might be the D (5 bases). The V gene lost 3 bases and the J gene lost 9 bases, with 26 bases spanning the gap. This CDR3 is built from 17 residues. Germline V gene lookup returns CDR1 MDHEN and CDR2 SYDVKM. The CDR3 spells CASSFSGFRTAVSSQYF. In DNA, the CDR3 is TGTGCCAGCAGTTTTAGTGGTTTCAGGACTGCCGTTTCTTCCCAGTACTTC.